A selection of T cell receptor beta chains follows, all from one sample in a study of blood T cell repertoires in COVID-19. Libraries were prepared by immunoSEQ multiplex PCR; TCRdb keeps only in-frame clonotypes and omits some of them. This sample carries roughly 450,000 clones, less than 95% of them seen once, and the ten largest clones take more than 0.55%. Sequenced sample: PBMCs or T cells enriched from blood (not recorded which). The receptors originated from a man younger than 35 who had recovered from COVID-19. Both conserved end residues are part of each CDR3. The order of the fields is V gene, clone size, CDR3 length, J gene, D gene, CDR3 protein, CDR3 DNA. D genes are given only for firm matches. The size entry is marked missing in some rows and otherwise reads once, few, many or a size class.

V: TRBV6-1; size: NA; length: 17; J: TRBJ2-7; D: TRBD2; CDR3: CASSETDLAASSYEQYF; DNA: TGTGCCAGCAGTGAGACCGATCTAGCGGCCAGCTCCTACGAGCAGTACTTC
V: TRBV5-6; size: NA; length: 14; J: TRBJ1-5; D: NA; CDR3: CASSRGGRDQPQHF; DNA: TGTGCCAGCAGCCGAGGAGGCCGGGATCAGCCCCAGCATTTT
V: TRBV11-2; size: NA; length: 18; J: TRBJ2-1; D: TRBD2; CDR3: CASSSGTSGGVFDNEQFF; DNA: TGTGCCAGCAGCTCCGGGACTAGCGGGGGGGTTTTCGACAATGAGCAGTTCTTC
V: TRBV25-1; size: NA; length: 15; J: TRBJ2-5; D: TRBD2; CDR3: CASSEASGSWETQYF; DNA: TGTGCCAGCAGTGAAGCTAGCGGGAGTTGGGAGACCCAGTACTTC
V: TRBV4-1; size: NA; length: 16; J: TRBJ2-5; D: NA; CDR3: CASSLEGDHRKETQYF; DNA: TGCGCCAGCAGCCTCGAGGGAGACCATCGGAAAGAGACCCAGTACTTC
V: TRBV9; size: NA; length: 15; J: TRBJ1-1; D: NA; CDR3: CASSVVGAENTEAFF; DNA: TGTGCCAGCAGCGTAGTGGGGGCGGAGAACACTGAAGCTTTCTTT
V: TRBV30; size: once; length: 14; J: TRBJ2-1; D: TRBD1; CDR3: CAWSAGTGTYEQFF; DNA: TGTGCCTGGAGTGCCGGGACAGGGACTTATGAGCAGTTCTTC
V: TRBV7-9; size: NA; length: 16; J: TRBJ1-6; D: NA; CDR3: CASSSMTGAGNSPLHF; DNA: TGTGCCAGCAGCTCGATGACAGGTGCCGGTAATTCACCCCTCCACTTT
V: TRBV28; size: NA; length: 12; J: TRBJ2-7; D: NA; CDR3: CASSFQVYEQYF; DNA: TGTGCCAGCAGTTTTCAGGTCTACGAGCAGTACTTC
V: TRBV10-3; size: NA; length: 14; J: TRBJ2-5; D: TRBD1; CDR3: CAIRGTGAGETQYF; DNA: TGTGCCATCAGAGGGACAGGGGCAGGAGAGACCCAGTACTTC
V: TRBV30; size: NA; length: 13; J: TRBJ1-2; D: NA; CDR3: CAWSVQGTYGYTF; DNA: TGTGCCTGGAGTGTCCAGGGTACCTATGGCTACACCTTC
V: TRBV15; size: NA; length: 15; J: TRBJ1-5; D: TRBD1; CDR3: CATSEDRGDNQPQHF; DNA: TGTGCCACCAGCGAAGACAGGGGGGACAATCAGCCCCAGCATTTT
V: TRBV10-3; size: NA; length: 19; J: TRBJ1-1; D: TRBD1; CDR3: CAISDYGTDRGRRNTEAFF; DNA: TGTGCCATCAGTGATTACGGGACAGACAGGGGGCGCAGGAACACTGAAGCTTTCTTT
V: TRBV7-8; size: NA; length: 14; J: TRBJ1-1; D: TRBD1; CDR3: CASSRQGGNTEAFF; DNA: TGTGCCAGCAGCCGACAGGGGGGGAACACTGAAGCTTTCTTT
V: TRBV30; size: NA; length: 13; J: TRBJ2-7; D: TRBD1; CDR3: CAWKRTGSYEQYF; DNA: TGTGCCTGGAAACGGACAGGGTCCTACGAGCAGTACTTC
V: TRBV6-5; size: NA; length: 14; J: TRBJ1-1; D: TRBD1; CDR3: CASSSEGAGTEAFF; DNA: TGTGCCAGCAGTTCCGAGGGGGCAGGGACTGAAGCTTTCTTT
V: TRBV13; size: NA; length: 18; J: TRBJ1-5; D: NA; CDR3: CASSKRTVPPVTLPAQHF; DNA: TGTGCCAGCAGCAAAAGGACAGTGCCTCCCGTTACACTCCCGGCCCAGCATTTT
V: TRBV12-3/TRBV12-4; size: NA; length: 12; J: TRBJ2-7; D: NA; CDR3: CASSPRLSEQYF; DNA: TGTGCCAGCAGTCCCCGCCTATCCGAGCAGTACTTC
V: TRBV2; size: NA; length: 16; J: TRBJ2-2; D: TRBD2; CDR3: CASNWREGPNTGELFF; DNA: TGTGCCAGCAATTGGCGGGAGGGCCCGAACACCGGGGAGCTGTTTTTT
V: TRBV2; size: NA; length: 13; J: TRBJ1-2; D: TRBD1; CDR3: CASSTQGAGGYTF; DNA: TGTGCCAGCAGTACCCAGGGGGCCGGGGGCTACACCTTC
V: TRBV27; size: NA; length: 14; J: TRBJ2-7; D: TRBD2; CDR3: CASSRAGFSYEQYF; DNA: TGTGCCAGCAGTCGAGCGGGATTCTCCTACGAGCAGTACTTC
V: TRBV6-1; size: NA; length: 18; J: TRBJ2-1; D: TRBD2; CDR3: CASSGASGRALGYNEQFF; DNA: TGTGCCAGCAGTGGGGCTAGCGGGAGGGCTCTGGGGTACAATGAGCAGTTCTTC
V: TRBV2; size: NA; length: 15; J: TRBJ2-7; D: TRBD2; CDR3: CASSVSGVGVSEQYF; DNA: TGTGCCAGCAGTGTTAGCGGGGTGGGGGTCTCCGAGCAGTACTTC
V: TRBV7-9; size: NA; length: 16; J: TRBJ2-1; D: TRBD1; CDR3: CASSDPGQATYNEQFF; DNA: TGTGCCAGCAGCGACCCCGGACAGGCGACCTACAATGAGCAGTTCTTC
V: TRBV5-6; size: NA; length: 15; J: TRBJ2-3; D: TRBD1; CDR3: CASSLDRGPTDTQYF; DNA: TGTGCCAGCAGCCTCGACAGGGGCCCCACAGATACGCAGTATTTT
V: TRBV30; size: NA; length: 13; J: TRBJ2-7; D: NA; CDR3: CAWSLSIAYEQYF; DNA: TGTGCCTGGAGTTTGTCTATTGCCTACGAGCAGTACTTC
V: TRBV3-1/TRBV3-2; size: NA; length: 17; J: TRBJ2-5; D: NA; CDR3: CASSPPFRRGLQETQYF; DNA: TGTGCCAGCAGCCCCCCGTTTCGGAGGGGGCTCCAAGAGACCCAGTACTTC
V: TRBV25-1; size: NA; length: 13; J: TRBJ1-1; D: NA; CDR3: CASSVSSRTEAFF; DNA: TGTGCCAGCAGTGTGTCCTCGAGAACTGAAGCTTTCTTT
V: TRBV3-1/TRBV3-2; size: NA; length: 13; J: TRBJ1-2; D: NA; CDR3: CASSQEPVYGYTF; DNA: TGTGCCAGCAGCCAAGAGCCAGTCTATGGCTACACCTTC
V: TRBV3-1/TRBV3-2; size: NA; length: 15; J: TRBJ2-5; D: TRBD2; CDR3: CASSQRAGSRETQYF; DNA: TGTGCCAGCAGCCAACGAGCGGGGTCAAGAGAGACCCAGTACTTC
V: TRBV19; size: NA; length: 17; J: TRBJ1-5; D: TRBD1; CDR3: CASSIVVGQGVGQPQHF; DNA: TGTGCCAGTAGTATCGTGGTTGGACAGGGGGTTGGTCAGCCCCAGCATTTT
V: TRBV5-1; size: NA; length: 15; J: TRBJ1-4; D: NA; CDR3: CASSPWPGSNEKLFF; DNA: TGCGCCAGCAGCCCATGGCCCGGGTCTAATGAAAAACTGTTTTTT
V: TRBV5-1; size: NA; length: 15; J: TRBJ1-1; D: NA; CDR3: CASSLVERRYTEAFF; DNA: TGCGCCAGCAGCTTGGTGGAGCGCCGATATACTGAAGCTTTCTTT
V: TRBV5-1; size: NA; length: 16; J: TRBJ1-3; D: TRBD1; CDR3: CASSLGDRVAGNTIYF; DNA: TGCGCCAGCAGCTTGGGGGACAGAGTTGCCGGAAACACCATATATTTT
V: TRBV24-1; size: NA; length: 16; J: TRBJ1-2; D: NA; CDR3: CATSDPKPGDHYGYTF; DNA: TGTGCCACCAGTGACCCCAAGCCGGGAGACCACTATGGCTACACCTTC
V: TRBV7-9; size: once; length: 17; J: TRBJ2-7; D: NA; CDR3: CASSLWSLAEGRYEQYF; DNA: TGTGCCAGCAGCTTATGGAGTTTGGCGGAGGGGCGGTACGAGCAGTACTTC
V: TRBV6-5; size: NA; length: 14; J: TRBJ2-5; D: TRBD1; CDR3: CASRDGTGQETQYF; DNA: TGTGCCAGCAGGGATGGGACAGGGCAAGAGACCCAGTACTTC
V: TRBV6-5; size: NA; length: 14; J: TRBJ1-1; D: NA; CDR3: CASQVGGRNTEAFF; DNA: TGTGCCAGCCAGGTCGGGGGGAGGAACACTGAAGCTTTCTTT
V: TRBV30; size: NA; length: 13; J: TRBJ2-3; D: NA; CDR3: CAWSVQPLDTQYF; DNA: TGTGCCTGGAGTGTACAACCGCTGGATACGCAGTATTTT
V: TRBV18; size: NA; length: 14; J: TRBJ2-7; D: NA; CDR3: CASSPGGPAYEQYF; DNA: TGTGCCAGCTCACCGGGGGGGCCGGCCTACGAGCAGTACTTC
V: TRBV30; size: NA; length: 13; J: TRBJ1-1; D: NA; CDR3: CAWSVQQATEAFF; DNA: TGTGCCTGGAGTGTACAACAGGCAACTGAAGCTTTCTTT
V: TRBV30; size: NA; length: 11; J: TRBJ2-1; D: NA; CDR3: CAWSVEYEQFF; DNA: TGTGCCTGGAGTGTAGAGTATGAGCAGTTCTTC
V: TRBV28; size: NA; length: 14; J: TRBJ2-5; D: TRBD2; CDR3: CASSSAGVQETQYF; DNA: TGTGCCAGCAGCTCAGCGGGGGTTCAAGAGACCCAGTACTTC
V: TRBV30; size: NA; length: 14; J: TRBJ1-5; D: TRBD1; CDR3: CAWSGDRSNQPQHF; DNA: TGTGCCTGGAGCGGGGACAGAAGCAATCAGCCCCAGCATTTT
V: TRBV19; size: NA; length: 13; J: TRBJ1-5; D: TRBD1; CDR3: CASSGTGNQPQHF; DNA: TGTGCCAGTAGTGGGACAGGGAATCAGCCCCAGCATTTT
V: TRBV24-1; size: NA; length: 17; J: TRBJ2-1; D: TRBD2; CDR3: CATSDPPRTGGSNEQFF; DNA: TGTGCCACCAGTGATCCCCCAAGGACTGGCGGGAGCAATGAGCAGTTCTTC
V: TRBV6-2/TRBV6-3; size: NA; length: 15; J: TRBJ2-7; D: TRBD2; CDR3: CASSYGTSQIYEQYF; DNA: TGTGCCAGCAGTTACGGGACTAGTCAAATTTACGAGCAGTACTTC
V: TRBV7-6; size: NA; length: 13; J: TRBJ2-5; D: NA; CDR3: CASRRREQETQYF; DNA: TGTGCCAGCAGGCGGCGGGAACAAGAGACCCAGTACTTC
V: TRBV10-3; size: NA; length: 15; J: TRBJ2-2; D: NA; CDR3: CAISEFSGSGGELFF; DNA: TGTGCCATCAGTGAATTTTCGGGATCTGGCGGGGAGCTGTTTTTT
V: TRBV6-5; size: NA; length: 15; J: TRBJ1-4; D: NA; CDR3: CASSRKGATNEKLFF; DNA: TGTGCCAGCAGTAGGAAGGGGGCAACTAATGAAAAACTGTTTTTT
V: TRBV29-1; size: NA; length: 16; J: TRBJ2-7; D: TRBD2; CDR3: CSVEGTESGRAYEQYF; DNA: TGCAGCGTTGAGGGAACCGAAAGCGGGAGGGCCTACGAGCAGTACTTC
V: TRBV27; size: NA; length: 16; J: TRBJ1-1; D: TRBD1; CDR3: CASSPRKGTANTEAFF; DNA: TGTGCCAGCAGTCCACGCAAAGGGACAGCGAACACTGAAGCTTTCTTT
V: TRBV5-4; size: NA; length: 15; J: TRBJ1-5; D: TRBD1; CDR3: CASSPDPGGSQPQHF; DNA: TGTGCCAGCAGCCCCGACCCAGGGGGCTCTCAGCCCCAGCATTTT
V: TRBV2; size: NA; length: 15; J: TRBJ2-1; D: TRBD2; CDR3: CASGPGLAGAYEQFF; DNA: TGTGCCAGCGGTCCCGGACTAGCGGGAGCCTATGAGCAGTTCTTC
V: TRBV7-8; size: NA; length: 17; J: TRBJ2-1; D: TRBD2; CDR3: CASSLNSGGASYNEQFF; DNA: TGTGCCAGCAGCTTAAATAGCGGGGGGGCCTCCTACAATGAGCAGTTCTTC
V: TRBV27; size: NA; length: 15; J: TRBJ1-1; D: TRBD1; CDR3: CASSSVTGMNTEAFF; DNA: TGTGCCAGCAGTTCTGTGACAGGGATGAACACTGAAGCTTTCTTT